Below, 25 T cell receptor beta chains from the same sample are listed, as sequenced in a study of T-cell reconstitution after alpha-beta-depleted transplantation in children. Unique molecular identifiers tagged the TCRbeta library. TCRdb re-called the PCR reads through MiXCR, storing one row per CDR3 protein. The table lists 500,000 to 750,000 distinct CDR3 sequences, over 10% of them singletons. The sample consisted of PBMCs, mostly from graft donor cells, taken 360 days after TCRalphabeta/CD19-depleted stem cell transplant. These receptors were obtained from a male patient aged 10-17 years who had a stem cell transplant for acute myeloid leukemia, so the T cells may come from the graft donor.

In its sample, this clonotype was seen a few times. The rearrangement joins TRBV18 to TRBJ2-1; 7 nucleotides line up with TRBD2. Trimming at V came to 6 bases and at J to 12 bases, leaving 20 bases not matched to a gene. CDR1 is KGHSH, CDR2 LQKENI, per germline. The CDR3 is 16 residues long. The CDR3: CASSGGLLDWTKGQFF. The CDR3 nucleotides are TGTGCCAGCTCCGGGGGACTACTCGATTGGACAAAGGGGCAGTTCTTC.

In its sample, this clonotype was seen many times. The V gene is TRBV20-1, the J gene TRBJ2-1; 9 nucleotides line up with TRBD1. This CDR3 spans 15 amino acids. Trimming at V came to 5 bases and at J to 4 bases, leaving 9 bases not matched to a gene. Per the germline V gene, CDR1 is DFQATT and CDR2 is SNEGSKA (reference sequence). CDR3 DNA sequence: TGCAGTGCTGAAGGGACAGGGTGGGATTACAATGAGCAGTTCTTC. Amino acids: CSAEGTGWDYNEQFF.

The table lists this clonotype with many counts. V gene TRBV5-1 combines with J gene TRBJ2-1; 9 positions agree with TRBD2. With V trimmed by 1 base and J by 0 bases, 8 bases remained unmatched. There are 18 residues in the CDR3. Germline V lookup: CDR1 SGHRS, CDR2 YFSETQ. For the CDR3, the DNA is TGCGCCAGCAGCTTGATCACTAGCGGGCTGAGCTCCTACAATGAGCAGTTCTTC. This gives the protein CASSLITSGLSSYNEQFF.

This clonotype has at least ten counts. The chain joins TRBV3-1 to TRBJ2-1, with 9 bases that match TRBD1. The germline gives CDR1 LGHDT, CDR2 YNNKEL (reference sequence). V shed 5 bases, J shed 4 bases, and the junction held 6 bases outside the gene matches. The CDR3 has 15 amino acids. Written as DNA, the CDR3 is TGTGCCAGCAGCTTAGGGACAGGGACATACAATGAGCAGTTCTTC. This encodes CASSLGTGTYNEQFF.

In this sample, this clonotype turned up a few times. The chain uses TRBV6-2 or TRBV6-3 and TRBJ1-2, with D perhaps TRBD1 (5 bases). V was cut by 6 bases and J by 6 bases, with 14 bases left in between. Germline V gene sequence: CDR1 MNHEY, CDR2 SVGEGT. The CDR3 runs 13 residues. Here the CDR3 DNA reads TGTGCCAGCAGCCTGCCAGGGCAAAATGGCTACACCTTC. Translation gives CASSLPGQNGYTF.

With regard to this clonotype: A single base separates this from a much larger clone, so it may be a read error. Because it lacks the conserved phenylalanine or tryptophan at the end, this CDR3 is likely a read error. The chain uses TRBV20-1 and TRBJ2-1; D not resolved. The CDR3 contains 13 residues. Trimming removed 6 bases at V and 6 bases at J, with 15 bases between. Germline values: CDR1 DFQATT, CDR2 SNEGSKA (reference sequence). CDR3 in DNA: TGCAGTGCCCTGGCCAACTACTTCAATGAGCAGTTCATC. Amino acids: CSALANYFNEQFI.

This rearrangement joins TRBV20-1 to TRBJ2-7, with 7 bases identical to TRBD1. V lost 6 bases, J lost 7 bases, and 12 bases stayed unmatched. CDR3 length: 13 amino acids. Germline CDR1 is DFQATT and CDR2 is SNEGSKA (reference sequence). The CDR3 bases are TGCAGTGCCCCTGGAGAGGGGGCTCGGGAGCAGTACTTC. Amino acids: CSAPGEGAREQYF.

The table lists this clonotype with a few counts. CDR3 loop: CASSFYPSGTHVDTQYF. The DNA of the CDR3 is TGTGCCAGCAGCTTCTATCCTAGCGGGACCCACGTCGATACGCAGTATTTT. The gene calls are TRBV7-2 and TRBJ2-3; 9 nucleotides align to TRBD2. V was pared by 3 bases and J by 6 bases, with 13 bases of the junction left unmatched. CDR3 size: 17 residues. Germline V gene data show CDR1 as SGHTA and CDR2 as FQGNSA.

The rearrangement links TRBV6-2 or TRBV6-3 to TRBJ2-7; 7 bases align to TRBD2. CDR1 and CDR2 (germline): MNHEY, SVGEGT. The CDR3 extends over 13 amino acids. V was clipped by 8 bases and J by 0 bases; unmatched bases: 4. CDR3 loop: CASEAGFSYEQYF. The CDR3 coding sequence is TGTGCCAGCGAAGCGGGGTTCTCCTACGAGCAGTACTTC.

A remark on this clonotype: Compared with germline, one end of the junction differs, possibly owing to a read error. The chain combines TRBV7-7 with TRBJ2-3; D is possibly TRBD2 (8 bases). This CDR3 region has 16 residues. Germline CDR1 and CDR2: SSHAT and FNYEAQ (reference sequence). CDR3 nucleotides: TGTGCTAGCAGCCAGGGGGTAGCGGGACCCACAGATACGCAGTATTTT. Its translation is CASSQGVAGPTDTQYF.

This clonotype was recorded at least ten times. The V and J genes are TRBV18 and TRBJ2-3; TRBD1 matches 7 bases. Germline values: CDR1 KGHSH, CDR2 LQKENI. Trimming at V came to 4 bases and at J to 2 bases, leaving 6 bases not matched to a gene. CDR3 length equals 15 residues. The CDR3 sequence is CASSRGQLFTDTQYF. The CDR3 DNA follows: TGTGCCAGCTCACGGGGACAGCTCTTCACAGATACGCAGTATTTT.

A few counts support this clonotype. This chain joins TRBV2 and TRBJ2-7; no clear D gene. The germline gives CDR1 SNHLY, CDR2 FYNNEI. The CDR3 is 14 residues long. Trimming removed 3 bases from V and 2 bases from J, with 11 bases in between. The CDR3 sequence: CASSERPRTYEQYF. CDR3 sequence (DNA): TGTGCCAGCAGTGAGCGGCCACGGACCTACGAGCAGTACTTC. Looking up the rest from reference TRBV2 and TRBJ2-7 gives the full variable domain: EPEVTQTPSHQVTQMGQEVILRCVPISNHLYFYWYRQILGQKVEFLVSFYNNEISEKSEIFDDQFSVERPDGSNFTLKIRSTKLEDSAMYFCASSERPRTYEQYFGPGTRLTVT.

This clonotype was seen only a few times. The rearrangement uses TRBV20-1 and TRBJ2-3, with 10 positions matching TRBD2. The CDR3 consists of 17 residues. Losses at the gene ends were 4 bases for V and 1 base for J; bases not matched to a gene: 11. Germline V gene sequence: CDR1 DFQATT, CDR2 SNEGSKA (reference sequence). CDR3 region: CSAINVGAGGRTDTQYF. The CDR3 nucleotides are TGCAGTGCTATTAATGTCGGAGCGGGAGGGCGCACAGATACGCAGTATTTT.

This clonotype was seen at least ten times. V and J are TRBV3-1 and TRBJ2-2, with 11 bases lining up with TRBD1. V dropped 5 bases and J dropped 5; count of bases not matched to a gene: 10. The CDR3 has 17 residues. Germline V gives CDR1 LGHDT, CDR2 YNNKEL (reference sequence). The CDR3 is CASSGRPGQGVTGELFF. CDR3 DNA: TGTGCCAGCAGCGGCCGACCGGGACAGGGGGTTACCGGGGAGCTGTTTTTT. The whole variable domain, remainder taken from reference TRBV3-1 and TRBJ2-2, is DTAVSQTPKYLVTQMGNDKSIKCEQNLGHDTMYWYKQDSKKFLKIMFSYNNKELIINETVPNRFSPKSPDKAHLNLHINSLELGDSAVYFCASSGRPGQGVTGELFFGEGSRLTVL.

V usage is TRBV7-2 and J usage is TRBJ2-4, with D possibly TRBD1 on 6 matching bases. V was trimmed by 1 base and J by 3 bases, leaving 13 bases between them. CDR1 is SGHTA and CDR2 is FQGNSA in the germline V gene. The CDR3 has 16 residues. The CDR3 bases are TGTGCCAGCAGCTTAGAAACCCGAGGGGGCAAAAACATTCAGTACTTC. Translating it yields CASSLETRGGKNIQYF.

The rearrangement uses TRBV29-1 and TRBJ2-2; D may be TRBD2 (5 bases). This CDR3 is 12 amino acids long. Germline V gives CDR1 SQVTM, CDR2 ANQGSEA. V lost 3 bases to trimming and J lost 6 bases, with 8 bases between them. CDR3 loop: CSVEGAPGELFF. CDR3 bases: TGCAGCGTTGAGGGAGCGCCCGGGGAGCTGTTTTTT.

The sample holds a few counts of this clonotype. V gene TRBV20-1 combines with J gene TRBJ2-1; 14 nucleotides align to TRBD2. V was clipped by 5 bases and J by 6 bases; unmatched bases: 6. Germline lookup yields CDR1 DFQATT and CDR2 SNEGSKA (reference sequence). The CDR3 extends over 15 amino acids. The CDR3 DNA sequence: TGCAGTGCTTTCGGGACTAGCGGGAGTGTCAATGAGCAGTTCTTC. Translating gives CSAFGTSGSVNEQFF.

The chain recombines TRBV20-1 with TRBJ2-3; 11 bases are shared with TRBD2. The junction had 8 bases not matched to a gene; V was cut back by 1 base and J by 2 bases. The CDR3 runs to 17 residues. Germline V CDR1 and CDR2: DFQATT, SNEGSKA (reference sequence). The CDR3, as DNA: TGCAGTGCTAGAGGCGCTAGCGGGAGGACCTACACAGATACGCAGTATTTT. It specifies CSARGASGRTYTDTQYF.

This chain links TRBV20-1 with TRBJ1-1; D unresolved. The CDR3 spans 14 residues. The germline V and J ends were trimmed by 0 bases and 0 bases, with 8 bases remaining between them. The germline gives CDR1 DFQATT, CDR2 SNEGSKA (reference sequence). CDR3: CSARDRRLNTEAFF. The DNA for the CDR3 is TGCAGTGCTAGAGACCGGCGTCTGAACACTGAAGCTTTCTTT.

This chain connects TRBV29-1 to TRBJ2-7, with TRBD1 matching over 10 bases. V was clipped by 6 bases and J by 6 bases; unmatched bases: 8. This CDR3 spans 13 amino acids. The germline gives CDR1 SQVTM, CDR2 ANQGSEA. CDR3 in amino acids: CSVRQGAQIEQYF. Here the CDR3 DNA reads TGCAGCGTACGACAGGGGGCACAGATCGAGCAGTACTTC.

This clonotype was seen ten or more times. The chain couples TRBV29-1 to TRBJ2-7; 12 bases line up with TRBD1. In germline, CDR1 is SQVTM, CDR2 ANQGSEA. This CDR3 region has 14 residues. This chain's CDR3 is CSGSGGQGAGEQYF. The CDR3, as DNA: TGCAGTGGTAGCGGGGGACAGGGGGCCGGCGAGCAGTACTTC.

V usage is TRBV14 and J usage is TRBJ2-1, with 14 nucleotides matching TRBD2. Germline V gene sequence: CDR1 SGHDN, CDR2 FVKESK. The CDR3 is made up of 15 amino acids. With 0 bases clipped from V and 14 bases from J, the junction kept 6 bases outside the gene matches. CDR3 bases: TGTGCCAGCAGCCAAGACTGGGGACTAGCGGGAGAGAAGTTCTTC. Encoded protein: CASSQDWGLAGEKFF.

The chain links TRBV10-3 to TRBJ2-7; D tentatively fits TRBD1 or TRBD2 (5 bases each). Trimming cost V 6 bases and J 6 bases, with 15 bases left between them. The CDR3 has 13 amino acids. Germline loops: CDR1 ENHRY, CDR2 SYGVKD. CDR3 in DNA: TGTGCCATCAGGGCGGATTTTGGGACCGAGCAGTACTTC. Amino acids: CAIRADFGTEQYF.

In this sample, this clonotype turned up many times. The chain joins TRBV4-3 to TRBJ2-7, with 9 nucleotides matching TRBD1. The length of the CDR3 is 20 residues. V trimming: 1 base; J trimming: 3 bases; junction bases outside the gene matches: 19. The germline CDR1 and CDR2 sequences are LGHNA and YSLEER. CDR3 in amino acids: CASSQAPGQGFPPLVYEQYF. CDR3 nucleotides: TGCGCCAGCAGCCAAGCTCCGGGACAGGGATTCCCTCCTTTAGTCTACGAGCAGTACTTC.

This clonotype was counted at least ten times. The V and J genes are TRBV7-9 and TRBJ1-5; D gene unclear. The CDR3 has 12 amino acids. Germline V gives CDR1 SEHNR, CDR2 FQNEAQ (reference sequence). Trimming shortened V by 1 base and J by 7 bases, and 5 bases separated the two germline ends. CDR3 amino acids: CASSLDGQPQHF. CDR3 nucleotides: TGTGCCAGCAGCTTAGATGGACAGCCCCAGCATTTT. Based on the CDR3 plus reference TRBV7-9 and TRBJ1-5, the full variable domain is DTGVSQNPRHKITKRGQNVTFRCDPISEHNRLYWYRQTLGQGPEFLTYFQNEAQLEKSRLLSDRFSAERPKGSFSTLEIQRTEQGDSAMYLCASSLDGQPQHFGDGTRLSIL.